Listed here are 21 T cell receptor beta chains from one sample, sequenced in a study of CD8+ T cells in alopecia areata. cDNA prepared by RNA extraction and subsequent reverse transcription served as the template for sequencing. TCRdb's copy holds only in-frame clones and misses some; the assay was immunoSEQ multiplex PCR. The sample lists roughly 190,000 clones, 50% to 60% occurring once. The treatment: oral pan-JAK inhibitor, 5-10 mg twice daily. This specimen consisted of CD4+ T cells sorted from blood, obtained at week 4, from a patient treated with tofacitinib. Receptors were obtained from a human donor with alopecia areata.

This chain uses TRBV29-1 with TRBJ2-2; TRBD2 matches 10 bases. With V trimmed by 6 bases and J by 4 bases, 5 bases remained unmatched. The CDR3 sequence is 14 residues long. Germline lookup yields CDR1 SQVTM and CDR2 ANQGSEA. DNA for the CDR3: TGCAGCGTAGTGGGGACTAGCGCCACCGGGGAGCTGTTTTTT. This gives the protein CSVVGTSATGELFF.

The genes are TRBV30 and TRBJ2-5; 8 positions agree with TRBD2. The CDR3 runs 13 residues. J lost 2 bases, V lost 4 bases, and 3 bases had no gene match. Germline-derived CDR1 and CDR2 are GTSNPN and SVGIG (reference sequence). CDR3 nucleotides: TGTGCCTGGACTACTAGCGGACAAGAGACCCAGTACTTC. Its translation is CAWTTSGQETQYF.

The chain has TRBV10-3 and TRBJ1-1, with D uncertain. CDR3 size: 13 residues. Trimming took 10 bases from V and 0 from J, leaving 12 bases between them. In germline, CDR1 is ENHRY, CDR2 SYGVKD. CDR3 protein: CATRSNLNTEAFF. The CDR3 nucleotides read TGTGCCACAAGGAGTAACCTGAACACTGAAGCTTTCTTT.

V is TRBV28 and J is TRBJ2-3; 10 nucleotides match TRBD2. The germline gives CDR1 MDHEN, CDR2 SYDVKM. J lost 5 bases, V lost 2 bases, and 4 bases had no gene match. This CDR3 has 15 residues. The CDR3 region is CASSLAGTSEDTQYF. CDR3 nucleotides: TGTGCCAGCAGTTTAGCCGGGACTAGCGAAGATACGCAGTATTTT.

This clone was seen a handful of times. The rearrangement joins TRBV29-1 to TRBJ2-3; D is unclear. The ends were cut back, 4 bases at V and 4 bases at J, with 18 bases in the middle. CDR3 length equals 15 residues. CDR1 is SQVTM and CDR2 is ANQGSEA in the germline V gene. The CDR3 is CSVALDLPPPDTQYF. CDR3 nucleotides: TGCAGCGTTGCTCTTGACCTACCTCCGCCAGATACGCAGTATTTT.

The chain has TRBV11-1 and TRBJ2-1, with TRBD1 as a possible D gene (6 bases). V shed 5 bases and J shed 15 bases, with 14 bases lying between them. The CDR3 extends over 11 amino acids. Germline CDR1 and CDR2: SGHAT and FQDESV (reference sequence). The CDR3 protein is CASSRTGFPFF. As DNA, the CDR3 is TGTGCCAGCAGCCGCACAGGGTTTCCGTTCTTC.

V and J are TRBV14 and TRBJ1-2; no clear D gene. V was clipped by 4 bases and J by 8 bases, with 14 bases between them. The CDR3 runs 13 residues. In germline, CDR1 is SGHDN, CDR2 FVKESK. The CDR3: CASSPSGIQGYTF. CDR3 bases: TGTGCCAGCAGCCCCTCAGGAATTCAAGGCTACACCTTC.

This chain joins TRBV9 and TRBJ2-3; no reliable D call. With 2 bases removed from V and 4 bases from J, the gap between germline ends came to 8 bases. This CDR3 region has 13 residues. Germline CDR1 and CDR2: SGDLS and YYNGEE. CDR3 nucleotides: TGTGCCAGCAGCGTCGTGTTTGCAGATACGCAGTATTTT. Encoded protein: CASSVVFADTQYF.

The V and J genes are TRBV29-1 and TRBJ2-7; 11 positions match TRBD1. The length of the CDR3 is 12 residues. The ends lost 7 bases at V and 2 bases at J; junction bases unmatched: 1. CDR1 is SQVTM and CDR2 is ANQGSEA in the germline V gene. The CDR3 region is CSAGQGAYEQYF. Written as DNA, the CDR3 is TGCAGCGCGGGACAGGGGGCCTACGAGCAGTACTTC.

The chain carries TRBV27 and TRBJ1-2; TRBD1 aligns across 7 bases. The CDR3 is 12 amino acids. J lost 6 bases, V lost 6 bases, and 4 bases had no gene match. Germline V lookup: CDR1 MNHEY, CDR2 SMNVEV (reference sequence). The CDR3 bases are TGTGCCAGCAGCAGGGGGGCAGATGGCTACACCTTC. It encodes CASSRGADGYTF.

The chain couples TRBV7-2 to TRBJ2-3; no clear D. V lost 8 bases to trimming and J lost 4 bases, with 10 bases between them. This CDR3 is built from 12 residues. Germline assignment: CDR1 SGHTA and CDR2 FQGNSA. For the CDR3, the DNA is TGTGCCAGCGGGATTGGGGCAGATACGCAGTATTTT. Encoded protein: CASGIGADTQYF.

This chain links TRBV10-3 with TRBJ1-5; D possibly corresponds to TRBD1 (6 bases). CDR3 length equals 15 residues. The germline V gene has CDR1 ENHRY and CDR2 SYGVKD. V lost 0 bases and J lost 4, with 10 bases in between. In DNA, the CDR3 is TGTGCCATCAGTGAGTCGATGACAGGTAATCAGCCCCAGCATTTT. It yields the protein CAISESMTGNQPQHF.

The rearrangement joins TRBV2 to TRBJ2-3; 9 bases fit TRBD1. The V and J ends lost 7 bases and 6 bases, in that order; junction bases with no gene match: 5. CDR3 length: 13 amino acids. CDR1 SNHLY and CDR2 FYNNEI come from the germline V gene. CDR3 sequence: CASIGTGTDTQYF. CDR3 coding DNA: TGTGCCAGCATTGGGACAGGGACCGATACGCAGTATTTT.

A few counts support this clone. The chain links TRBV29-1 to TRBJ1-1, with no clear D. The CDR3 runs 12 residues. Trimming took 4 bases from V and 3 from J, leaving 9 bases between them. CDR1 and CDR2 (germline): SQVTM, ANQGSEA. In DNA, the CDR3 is TGCAGCGTTGGGGTGGCGTACACTGAAGCTTTCTTT. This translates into CSVGVAYTEAFF.

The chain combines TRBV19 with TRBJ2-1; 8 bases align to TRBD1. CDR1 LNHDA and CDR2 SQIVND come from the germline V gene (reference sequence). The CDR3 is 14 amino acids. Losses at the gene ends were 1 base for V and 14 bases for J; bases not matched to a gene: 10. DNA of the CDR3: TGTGCCAGTAGTATAGTTCAGGGGGCGCGGATCGAGTTCTTC. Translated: CASSIVQGARIEFF.

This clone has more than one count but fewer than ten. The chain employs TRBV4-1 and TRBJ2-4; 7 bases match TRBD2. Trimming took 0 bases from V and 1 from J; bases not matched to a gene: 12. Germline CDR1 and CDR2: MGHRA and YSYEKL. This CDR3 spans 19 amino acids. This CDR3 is CASSQEPSGRVVAKNIQYF. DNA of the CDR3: TGCGCCAGCAGCCAAGAGCCTAGCGGAAGGGTGGTGGCCAAAAACATTCAGTACTTC.

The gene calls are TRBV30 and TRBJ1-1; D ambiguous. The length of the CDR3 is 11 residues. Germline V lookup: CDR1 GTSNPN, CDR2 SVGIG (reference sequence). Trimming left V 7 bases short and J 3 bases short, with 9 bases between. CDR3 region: CASDWYTEAFF. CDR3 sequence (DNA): TGTGCCTCTGATTGGTACACTGAAGCTTTCTTT.

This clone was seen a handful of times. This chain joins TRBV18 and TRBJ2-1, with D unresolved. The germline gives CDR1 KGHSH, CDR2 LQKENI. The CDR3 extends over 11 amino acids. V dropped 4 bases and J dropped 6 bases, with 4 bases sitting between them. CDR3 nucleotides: TGTGCCAGCTCACAGGCCAATGAGCAGTTCTTC. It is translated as CASSQANEQFF.

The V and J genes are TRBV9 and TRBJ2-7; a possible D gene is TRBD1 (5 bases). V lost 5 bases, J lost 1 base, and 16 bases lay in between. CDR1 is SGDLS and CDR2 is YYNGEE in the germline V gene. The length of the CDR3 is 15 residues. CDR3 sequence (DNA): TGTGCCAGCAGTGCGACCCCAGGGTTATCCTACGAGCAGTACTTC. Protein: CASSATPGLSYEQYF.

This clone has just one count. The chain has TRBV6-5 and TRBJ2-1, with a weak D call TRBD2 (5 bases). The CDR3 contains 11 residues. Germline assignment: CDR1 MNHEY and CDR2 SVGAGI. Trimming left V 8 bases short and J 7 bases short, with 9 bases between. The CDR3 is CASPPGNEQFF. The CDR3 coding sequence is TGTGCCAGCCCCCCGGGGAATGAGCAGTTCTTC.

This CDR3 is CASSRDSNTEAFF. In DNA form, the CDR3 reads TGTGCCAGCAGCCGGGACAGTAACACTGAAGCTTTCTTT. The J gene is TRBJ1-1, the V gene TRBV7-9; the match to TRBD1 covers 7 bases. The length of the CDR3 is 13 residues. V shed 5 bases, J shed 2 bases, and the junction held 2 bases outside the gene matches. Germline V CDR1 and CDR2: SEHNR, FQNEAQ (reference sequence).